The 13 T cell receptor beta chains given below trace back to one sample, sequenced in a study of T cells in localized non-small cell lung cancer. Some clones are missing from TCRdb's copy, which holds only in-frame ones; the method was immunoSEQ multiplex PCR. Seen here are 25,000 to 30,000 clones, 91% observed once, and the top ten hold 25% to 35%. Material: peripheral blood, obtained before any cancer treatment. Receptor source: a female donor older than 55 with stage I lung adenocarcinoma.

The sample holds a few counts of this clone. This sequence joins TRBV27 and TRBJ2-7; TRBD1 is a possible D gene (6 bases). The CDR3 loop spans 17 amino acids. Between the trimmed V and J ends, which lost 5 bases and 2 bases, there was a span of 22 bases. Per the germline V gene, CDR1 is MNHEY and CDR2 is SMNVEV (reference sequence). The CDR3 sequence: CASSPILKTGIPYEQYF. DNA for the CDR3: TGTGCCAGCAGTCCTATCCTCAAAACAGGGATCCCCTACGAGCAGTACTTC.

As regards this clone: Other DNA sequences from this sample encode an identical CDR3 as well. The CDR3 coding sequence is TGTGCCAGCAGCCTCGGGGGCAGCTCCTACAATGAGCAGTTCTTC. Residues: CASSLGGSSYNEQFF. This chain joins TRBV11-2 and TRBJ2-1, with D perhaps TRBD1 or TRBD2 (6 bases each). This CDR3 spans 15 amino acids. The V end lost 5 bases, the J end lost 0 bases, and 11 bases lay between the germline ends. Germline CDR1 SGHAT, CDR2 FQNNGV.

This rearrangement joins TRBV19 to TRBJ2-5; unclear D gene. Trimming removed 2 bases at V and 7 bases at J, with 11 bases between. There are 13 residues in the CDR3. Germline lookup yields CDR1 LNHDA and CDR2 SQIVND (reference sequence). CDR3 sequence: CASSISVSGTQYF. The CDR3 bases are TGTGCCAGTAGTATATCTGTCTCGGGGACCCAGTACTTC. The entire variable domain, with the rest obtained from reference TRBV19 and TRBJ2-5, is as follows: DGGITQSPKYLFRKEGQNVTLSCEQNLNHDAMYWYRQDPGQGLRLIYYSQIVNDFQKGDIAEGYSVSREKKESFPLTVTSAQKNPTAFYLCASSISVSGTQYFGPGTRLLVL.

The rearrangement links TRBV2 to TRBJ2-6; D is unresolved. Germline values: CDR1 SNHLY, CDR2 FYNNEI. The CDR3 totals 16 residues. Trimming stripped 4 bases from V and 0 bases from J, with 10 bases between. In nucleotides, the CDR3 is TGTGCCAGCAGTGCCGGACGGAGCTCTGGGGCCAACGTCCTGACTTTC. As protein: CASSAGRSSGANVLTF.

The V gene is TRBV5-1, the J gene TRBJ1-1, with a weak D call TRBD1 (5 bases). Germline V lookup: CDR1 SGHRS, CDR2 YFSETQ. V shed 5 bases and J shed 0 bases, with 14 bases lying between them. The CDR3 runs 15 residues. CDR3 protein: CASRDFWGMNTEAFF. CDR3 nucleotides: TGCGCCAGCAGAGATTTTTGGGGCATGAACACTGAAGCTTTCTTT.

This rearrangement joins TRBV30 to TRBJ2-5, with D perhaps given as TRBD1 or TRBD2 (5 bases each). Germline CDR1 and CDR2: GTSNPN and SVGIG (reference sequence). The V and J ends lost 1 base and 5 bases respectively, with 11 bases between them. The CDR3 extends over 13 amino acids. The CDR3 nucleotides read TGTGCCTGGAGTGGGGACGCGGTCGAGACCCAGTACTTC. It translates to CAWSGDAVETQYF. The entire variable domain, with the rest obtained from reference TRBV30 and TRBJ2-5, is as follows: SQTIHQWPATLVQPVGSPLSLECTVEGTSNPNLYWYRQAAGRGLQLLFYSVGIGQISSEVPQNLSASRPQDRQFILSSKKLLLSDSGFYLCAWSGDAVETQYFGPGTRLLVL.

This sequence joins TRBV29-1 and TRBJ1-5; 8 bases match TRBD1. The length of the CDR3 is 13 residues. The V gene's germline CDR1 is SQVTM and CDR2 ANQGSEA. V dropped 5 bases and J dropped 4; count of bases not matched to a gene: 4. The CDR3, as DNA: TGCAGCGTTAGTCAGGGGGCTAATCAGCCCCAGCATTTT. Amino acids: CSVSQGANQPQHF.

This chain connects TRBV11-1 to TRBJ2-1; TRBD2 aligns across 14 bases. CDR1 and CDR2 from the germline V gene are SGHAT and FQDESV (reference sequence). The J segment lost 7 bases and the V segment lost 5 bases, leaving 10 bases of the junction unmatched. CDR3 length: 17 residues. The CDR3 nucleotides read TGTGCCAGCAGCCCCGGCCCGGGACTAGCGGGAGAAAATGAGCAGTTCTTC. Translating it yields CASSPGPGLAGENEQFF.

V usage is TRBV18 and J usage is TRBJ1-1, with TRBD1 as a possible D gene (6 bases). V lost 3 bases and J lost 4, with 12 bases in between. Per the germline V gene, CDR1 is KGHSH and CDR2 is LQKENI. The CDR3 is 14 residues long. Here the CDR3 reads CASSPYRAPTEAFF. The CDR3 nucleotides are TGTGCCAGCTCACCCTACAGGGCCCCCACTGAAGCTTTCTTT.

The V gene is TRBV19, the J gene TRBJ1-6; D call uncertain. Per germline, CDR1 LNHDA and CDR2 SQIVND (reference sequence). This CDR3 contains 15 residues. V lost 6 bases, J lost 0 bases, and 9 bases lay in between. CDR3 region: CASSWQPSYNSPLHF. The CDR3, as DNA: TGTGCCAGTAGCTGGCAGCCCTCCTATAATTCACCCCTCCACTTT.

The J gene is TRBJ2-7, the V gene TRBV29-1; weak D call: TRBD1 (5 bases). Germline lookup yields CDR1 SQVTM and CDR2 ANQGSEA. Trimming took off 6 bases at V and 0 bases at J, with 9 bases between the two ends. There are 12 residues in the CDR3. The CDR3 nucleotides are TGCAGCGTCTCAGGGTTCTCCTACGAGCAGTACTTC. This sequence encodes CSVSGFSYEQYF.

This rearrangement joins TRBV5-4 to TRBJ2-1; 7 nucleotides line up with TRBD2. This CDR3 is built from 16 residues. Germline CDR1 SGHNT, CDR2 YYREEE (reference sequence). V shed 0 bases and J 5 bases; nucleotides not matched to a gene: 8. The CDR3 protein is CASSLAGGSMNNEQFF. The CDR3, as DNA: TGTGCCAGCAGCTTGGCGGGCGGGAGTATGAACAATGAGCAGTTCTTC.

In nucleotides, the CDR3 is TGTGCCAGCAGTTTAGGACTTGGCTACACCTTC. Residues: CASSLGLGYTF. The J gene is TRBJ1-2, the V gene TRBV28; D is uncertain. Between the trimmed V and J ends, which lost 2 bases and 7 bases, there was a span of 5 bases. The germline CDR1 and CDR2 sequences are MDHEN and SYDVKM. The CDR3 sequence is 11 residues long.